The clone carrying this T cell receptor beta chain has only a few counts. PCR primers comprised 60 Vbeta and 13 Jbeta primers. Generated by immunoSEQ multiplex PCR, the TCRdb table keeps only in-frame clones and is missing some. The table lists about 140,000 clones, around 80% of them singletons. CDR1 is MDHEN, CDR2 SYDVKM, per germline. V dropped 5 bases and J dropped 4 bases, with 18 bases sitting between them. The CDR3 extends over 15 amino acids. This sample is part of a study of cytomegalovirus exposure and HLA in healthy donors. Sequencing used PBMCs. This rearrangement joins TRBV28 to TRBJ2-7, with D possibly TRBD2 on 6 matching bases. The source of this sequence is a woman between 35 and 50 years old in good health and CMV-seronegative. The CDR3 sequence: CASSPGDVRRYEQYF. CDR3 DNA sequence: TGTGCCAGCAGTCCGGGGGACGTCCGAAGGTACGAGCAGTACTTC.